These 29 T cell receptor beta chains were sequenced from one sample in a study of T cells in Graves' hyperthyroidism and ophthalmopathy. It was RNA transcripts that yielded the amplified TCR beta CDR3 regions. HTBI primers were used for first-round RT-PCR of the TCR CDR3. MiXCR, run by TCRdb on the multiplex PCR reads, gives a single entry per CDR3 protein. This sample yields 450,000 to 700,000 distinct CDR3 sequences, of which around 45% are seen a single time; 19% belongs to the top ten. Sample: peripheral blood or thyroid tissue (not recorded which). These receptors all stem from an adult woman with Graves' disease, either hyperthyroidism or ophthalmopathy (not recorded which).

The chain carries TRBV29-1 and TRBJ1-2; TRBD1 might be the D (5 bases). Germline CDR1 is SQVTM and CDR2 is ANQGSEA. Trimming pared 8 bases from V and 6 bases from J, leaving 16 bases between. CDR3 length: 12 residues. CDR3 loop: CSLGSGVNGYTF. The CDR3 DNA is TGCAGCTTGGGATCGGGGGTCAATGGCTACACCTTC.

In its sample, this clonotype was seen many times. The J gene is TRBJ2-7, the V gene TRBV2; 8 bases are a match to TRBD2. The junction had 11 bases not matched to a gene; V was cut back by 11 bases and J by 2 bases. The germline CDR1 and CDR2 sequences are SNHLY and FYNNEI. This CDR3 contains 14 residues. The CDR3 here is CAARSLLAAYEQYF. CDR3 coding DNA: TGTGCCGCCCGTTCTCTACTAGCGGCCTACGAGCAGTACTTC.

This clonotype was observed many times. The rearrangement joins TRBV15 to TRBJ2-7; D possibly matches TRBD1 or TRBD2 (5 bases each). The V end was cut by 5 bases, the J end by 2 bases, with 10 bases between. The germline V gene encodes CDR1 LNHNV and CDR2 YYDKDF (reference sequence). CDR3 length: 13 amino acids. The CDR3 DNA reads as TGTGCCACCAGCCCGGGACCCGCCTACGAGCAGTACTTC. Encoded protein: CATSPGPAYEQYF.

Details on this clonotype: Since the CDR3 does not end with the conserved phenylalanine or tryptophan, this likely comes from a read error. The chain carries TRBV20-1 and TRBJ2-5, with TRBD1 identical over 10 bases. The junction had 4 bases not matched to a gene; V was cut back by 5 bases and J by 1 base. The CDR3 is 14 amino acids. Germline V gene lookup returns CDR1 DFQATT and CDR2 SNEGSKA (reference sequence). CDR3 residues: CSARDRGGQETQYL. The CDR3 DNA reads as TGCAGTGCTCGGGACAGGGGAGGCCAAGAGACCCAGTACCTC.

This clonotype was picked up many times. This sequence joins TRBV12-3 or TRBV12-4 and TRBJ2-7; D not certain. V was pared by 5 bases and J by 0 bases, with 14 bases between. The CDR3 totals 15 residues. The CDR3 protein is CASSPMGHSSYEQYF. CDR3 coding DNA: TGTGCCAGCAGTCCGATGGGTCATAGCTCCTACGAGCAGTACTTC.

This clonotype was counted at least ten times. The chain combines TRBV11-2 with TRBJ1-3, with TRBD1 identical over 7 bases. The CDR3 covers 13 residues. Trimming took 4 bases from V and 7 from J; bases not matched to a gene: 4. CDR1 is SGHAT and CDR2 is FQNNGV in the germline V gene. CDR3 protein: CASSSGTANTIYF. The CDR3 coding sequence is TGTGCCAGCAGCTCCGGGACAGCCAACACCATATATTTT.

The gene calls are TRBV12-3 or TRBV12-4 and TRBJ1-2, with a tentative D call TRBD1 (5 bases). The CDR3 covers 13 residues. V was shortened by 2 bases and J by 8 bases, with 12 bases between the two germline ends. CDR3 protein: CASSLRGVDGYTF. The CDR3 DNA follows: TGTGCCAGCAGTTTACGGGGCGTTGACGGCTACACCTTC.

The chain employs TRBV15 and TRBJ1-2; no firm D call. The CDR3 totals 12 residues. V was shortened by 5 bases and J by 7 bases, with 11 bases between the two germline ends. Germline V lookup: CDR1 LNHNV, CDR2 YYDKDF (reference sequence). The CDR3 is CATSGRKSGYTF. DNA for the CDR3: TGTGCCACCAGCGGGCGTAAGAGTGGCTACACCTTC.

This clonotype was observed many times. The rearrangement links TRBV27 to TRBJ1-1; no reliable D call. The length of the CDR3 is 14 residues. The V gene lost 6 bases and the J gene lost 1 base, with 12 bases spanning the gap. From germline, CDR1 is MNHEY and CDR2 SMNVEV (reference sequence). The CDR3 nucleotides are TGTGCCAGCAGCTTCATACACGAGAACACTGAAGCTTTCTTT. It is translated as CASSFIHENTEAFF.

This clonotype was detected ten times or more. CDR3 protein: CASSPRTGRYEKLFF. The DNA for the CDR3 is TGCGCCAGCAGCCCACGGACAGGGAGATATGAAAAACTGTTTTTT. The chain links TRBV5-1 to TRBJ1-4; 8 bases match TRBD1. The CDR3 spans 15 residues. In germline, CDR1 is SGHRS, CDR2 YFSETQ. V dropped 4 bases and J dropped 6; count of bases not matched to a gene: 8.

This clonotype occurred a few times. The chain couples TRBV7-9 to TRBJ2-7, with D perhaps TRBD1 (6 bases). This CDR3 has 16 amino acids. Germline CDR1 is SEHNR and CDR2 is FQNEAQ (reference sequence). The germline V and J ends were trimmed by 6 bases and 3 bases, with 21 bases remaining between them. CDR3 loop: CASRGGGGEAGYEQYF. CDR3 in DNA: TGTGCCAGCAGGGGTGGGGGCGGAGAGGCCGGCTACGAGCAGTACTTC.

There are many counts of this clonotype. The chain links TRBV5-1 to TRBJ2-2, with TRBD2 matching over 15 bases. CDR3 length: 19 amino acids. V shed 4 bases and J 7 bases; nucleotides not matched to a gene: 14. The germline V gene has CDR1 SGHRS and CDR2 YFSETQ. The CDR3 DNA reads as TGCGCCAGCAGCCAATTTTCGGGACTAGCGGGAGGAAGGAGCGGGGAGCTGTTTTTT. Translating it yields CASSQFSGLAGGRSGELFF.

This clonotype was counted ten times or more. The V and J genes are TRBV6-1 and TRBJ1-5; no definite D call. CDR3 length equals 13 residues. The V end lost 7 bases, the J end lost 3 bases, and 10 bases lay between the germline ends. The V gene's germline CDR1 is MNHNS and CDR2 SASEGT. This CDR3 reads CASKGYVNQPQHF. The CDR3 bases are TGTGCCAGCAAAGGATACGTCAATCAGCCCCAGCATTTT.

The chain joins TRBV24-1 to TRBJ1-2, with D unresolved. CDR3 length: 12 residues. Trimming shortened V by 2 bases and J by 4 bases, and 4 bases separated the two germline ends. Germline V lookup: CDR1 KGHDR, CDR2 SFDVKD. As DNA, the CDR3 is TGTGCCACCAGTGATTCTCGCTATGGCTACACCTTC. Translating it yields CATSDSRYGYTF.

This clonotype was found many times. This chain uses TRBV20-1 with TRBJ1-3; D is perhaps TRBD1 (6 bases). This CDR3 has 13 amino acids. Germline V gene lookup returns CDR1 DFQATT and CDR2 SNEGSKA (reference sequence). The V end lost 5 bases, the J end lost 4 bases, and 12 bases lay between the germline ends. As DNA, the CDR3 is TGCAGTGCTCCTATTAGGGGGGGAAACACCATATATTTT. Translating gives CSAPIRGGNTIYF.

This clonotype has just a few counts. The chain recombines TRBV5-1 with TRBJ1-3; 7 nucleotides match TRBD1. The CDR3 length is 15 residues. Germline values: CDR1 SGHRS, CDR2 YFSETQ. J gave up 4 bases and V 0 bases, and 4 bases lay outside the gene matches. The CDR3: CASSLVPGQGNTIYF. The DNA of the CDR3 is TGCGCCAGCAGCTTGGTCCCGGGACAGGGAAACACCATATATTTT.

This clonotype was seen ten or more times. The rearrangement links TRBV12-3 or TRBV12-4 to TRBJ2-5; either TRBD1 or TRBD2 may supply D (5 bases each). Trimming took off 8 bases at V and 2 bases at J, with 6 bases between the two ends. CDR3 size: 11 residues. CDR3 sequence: CASGGQETQYF. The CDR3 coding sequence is TGTGCCAGCGGGGGTCAAGAGACCCAGTACTTC.

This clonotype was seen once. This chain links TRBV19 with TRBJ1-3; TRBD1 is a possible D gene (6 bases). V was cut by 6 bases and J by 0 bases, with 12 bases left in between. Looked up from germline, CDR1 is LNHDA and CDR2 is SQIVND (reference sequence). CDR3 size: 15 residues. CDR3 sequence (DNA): TGTGCCAGTAGCACGGACAGCTTCTCTGGAAACACCATATATTTT. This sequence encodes CASSTDSFSGNTIYF.

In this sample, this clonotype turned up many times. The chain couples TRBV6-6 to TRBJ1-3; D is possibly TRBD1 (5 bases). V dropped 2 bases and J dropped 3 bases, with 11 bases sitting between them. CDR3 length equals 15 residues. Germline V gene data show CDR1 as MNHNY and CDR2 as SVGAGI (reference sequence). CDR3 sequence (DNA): TGTGCCAGCAGTTACACAGGCCGGGGTGGAAACACCATATATTTT. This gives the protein CASSYTGRGGNTIYF.

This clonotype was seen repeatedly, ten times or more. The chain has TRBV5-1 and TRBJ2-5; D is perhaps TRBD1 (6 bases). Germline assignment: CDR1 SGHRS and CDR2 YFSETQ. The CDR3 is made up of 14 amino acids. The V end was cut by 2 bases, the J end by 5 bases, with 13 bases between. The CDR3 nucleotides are TGCGCCAGCAGCTTCACAGGGCGCGGGGAGACCCAGTACTTC. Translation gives CASSFTGRGETQYF. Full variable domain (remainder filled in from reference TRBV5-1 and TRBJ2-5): KAGVTQTPRYLIKTRGQQVTLSCSPISGHRSVSWYQQTPGQGLQFLFEYFSETQRNKGNFPGRFSGRQFSNSRSEMNVSTLELGDSALYLCASSFTGRGETQYFGPGTRLLVL.

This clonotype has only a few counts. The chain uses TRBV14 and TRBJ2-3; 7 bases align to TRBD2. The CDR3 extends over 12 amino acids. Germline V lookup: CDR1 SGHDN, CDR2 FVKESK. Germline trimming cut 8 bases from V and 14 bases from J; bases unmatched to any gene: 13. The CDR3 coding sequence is TGTGCCAGCGGACCTTTGGCGGGAGTTGCGTATTTT. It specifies CASGPLAGVAYF. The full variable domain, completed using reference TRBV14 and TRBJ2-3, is EAGVTQFPSHSVIEKGQTVTLRCDPISGHDNLYWYRRVMGKEIKFLLHFVKESKQDESGMPNNRFLAERTGGTYSTLKVQPAELEDSGVYFCASGPLAGVAYFGPGTRLTVL.

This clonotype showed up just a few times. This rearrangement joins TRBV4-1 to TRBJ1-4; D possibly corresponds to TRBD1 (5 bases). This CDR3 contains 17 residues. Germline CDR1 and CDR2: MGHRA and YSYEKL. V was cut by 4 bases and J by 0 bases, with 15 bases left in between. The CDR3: CASSPLLRVATNEKLFF. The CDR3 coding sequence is TGCGCCAGCAGCCCCCTTCTCAGGGTTGCAACTAATGAAAAACTGTTTTTT.

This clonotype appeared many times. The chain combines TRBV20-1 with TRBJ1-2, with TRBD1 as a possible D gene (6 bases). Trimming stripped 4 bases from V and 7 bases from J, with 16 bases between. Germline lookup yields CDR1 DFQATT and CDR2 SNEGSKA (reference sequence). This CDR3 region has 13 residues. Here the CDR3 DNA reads TGCAGTGCTAATGGTGGGGGGCCCGGTGGCTACACCTTC. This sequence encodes CSANGGGPGGYTF.

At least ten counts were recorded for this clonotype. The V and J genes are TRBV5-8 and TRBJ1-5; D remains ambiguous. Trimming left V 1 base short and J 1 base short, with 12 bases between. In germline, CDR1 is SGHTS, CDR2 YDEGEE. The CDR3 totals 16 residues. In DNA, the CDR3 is TGTGCCAGCAGCTTGTATCCCGGGGTCAGCAATCAGCCCCAGCATTTT. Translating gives CASSLYPGVSNQPQHF.

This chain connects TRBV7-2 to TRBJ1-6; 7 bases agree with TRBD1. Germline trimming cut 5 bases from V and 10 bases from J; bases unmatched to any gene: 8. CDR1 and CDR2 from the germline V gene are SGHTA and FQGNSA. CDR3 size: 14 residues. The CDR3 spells CASSTRQGGSPLHF. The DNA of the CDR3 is TGTGCCAGCAGCACCCGACAGGGCGGATCACCCCTCCACTTT. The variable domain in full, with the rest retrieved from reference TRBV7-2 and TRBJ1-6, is GAGVSQSPSNKVTEKGKDVELRCDPISGHTALYWYRQSLGQGLEFLIYFQGNSAPDKSGLPSDRFSAERTGGSVSTLTIQRTQQEDSAVYLCASSTRQGGSPLHFGNGTRLTVT.

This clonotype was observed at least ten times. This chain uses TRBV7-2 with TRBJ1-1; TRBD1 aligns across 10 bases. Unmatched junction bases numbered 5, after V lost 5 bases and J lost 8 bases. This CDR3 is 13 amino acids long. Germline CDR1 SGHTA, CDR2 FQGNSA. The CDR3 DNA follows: TGTGCCAGCAGCGCACGACAGGGGGCAGAAGCTTTCTTT. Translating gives CASSARQGAEAFF.

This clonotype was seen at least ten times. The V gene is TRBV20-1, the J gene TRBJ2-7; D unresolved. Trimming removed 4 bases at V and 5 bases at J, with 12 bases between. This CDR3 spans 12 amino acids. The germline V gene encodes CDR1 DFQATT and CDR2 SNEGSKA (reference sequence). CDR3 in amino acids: CSATRQPDEQYF. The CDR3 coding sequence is TGCAGTGCTACTAGGCAACCCGACGAGCAGTACTTC.

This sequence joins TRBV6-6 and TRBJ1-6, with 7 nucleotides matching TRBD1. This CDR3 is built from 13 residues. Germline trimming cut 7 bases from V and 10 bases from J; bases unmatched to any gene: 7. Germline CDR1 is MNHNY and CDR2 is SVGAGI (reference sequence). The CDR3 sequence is CASTTGNGSPLHF. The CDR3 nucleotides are TGTGCCAGCACGACAGGGAATGGATCACCCCTCCACTTT.

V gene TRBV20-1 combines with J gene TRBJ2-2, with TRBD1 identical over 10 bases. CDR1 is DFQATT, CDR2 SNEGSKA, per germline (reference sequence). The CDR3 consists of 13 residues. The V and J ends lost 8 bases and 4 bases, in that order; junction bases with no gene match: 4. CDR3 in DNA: TGCAGTTTTTGGGACAGGGGCACCGGGGAGCTGTTTTTT. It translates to CSFWDRGTGELFF.